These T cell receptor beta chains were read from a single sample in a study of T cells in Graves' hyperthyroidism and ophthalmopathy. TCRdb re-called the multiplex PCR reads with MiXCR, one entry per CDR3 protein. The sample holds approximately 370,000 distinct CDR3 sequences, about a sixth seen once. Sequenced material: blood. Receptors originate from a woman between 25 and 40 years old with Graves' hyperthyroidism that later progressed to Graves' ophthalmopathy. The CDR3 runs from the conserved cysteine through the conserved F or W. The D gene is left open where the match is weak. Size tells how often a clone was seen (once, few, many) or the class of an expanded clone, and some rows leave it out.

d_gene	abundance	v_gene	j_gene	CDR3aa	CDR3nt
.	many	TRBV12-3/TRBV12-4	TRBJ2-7	CASSLIVSYEQYF	TGTGCCAGCAGTTTAATTGTATCCTACGAGCAGTACTTC
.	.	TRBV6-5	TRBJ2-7	CASSYSLSHEQYF	TGTGCCAGCAGTTACTCACTGTCCCACGAGCAGTACTTC
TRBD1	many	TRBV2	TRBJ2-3	CASSSTGGGDTQYF	TGTGCCAGCAGTTCGACAGGGGGTGGAGATACGCAGTATTTT
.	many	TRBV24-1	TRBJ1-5	CATSDATDRAYSNQPQHF	TGTGCCACCAGTGATGCTACGGACAGAGCCTATAGCAATCAGCCCCAGCATTTT
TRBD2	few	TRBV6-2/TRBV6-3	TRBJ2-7	CASSPGTSGHEQYF	TGTGCCAGCAGCCCAGGGACTAGCGGACACGAGCAGTACTTC
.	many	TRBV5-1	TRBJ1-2	CASSLGETDGSGYTF	TGCGCCAGCAGCCTAGGGGAGACGGATGGTTCGGGCTACACCTTC
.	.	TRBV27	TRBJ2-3	CASSLYTPLPETDTQYF	TGTGCCAGCAGTTTATATACCCCCCTCCCGGAAACAGATACGCAGTATTTT
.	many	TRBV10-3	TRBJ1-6	CAIRGTSPSPLHF	TGTGCCATCAGGGGGACATCCCCTTCACCCCTCCACTTT
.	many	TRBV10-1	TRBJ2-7	CASSETPGSSYEQYF	TGCGCCAGCAGTGAGACGCCAGGGAGCTCCTACGAGCAGTACTTC
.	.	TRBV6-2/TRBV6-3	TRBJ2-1	CASSYGPARGYNEQFF	TGTGCCAGCAGTTACGGGCCGGCGCGGGGATACAATGAGCAGTTCTTC
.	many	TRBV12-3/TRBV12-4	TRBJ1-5	CASSLGRRSDSNQPQHF	TGTGCCAGCAGTTTAGGGAGAAGGTCCGATAGCAATCAGCCCCAGCATTTT
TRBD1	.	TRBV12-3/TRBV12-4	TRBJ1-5	CASRTGGQPQHF	TGTGCCAGCAGGACAGGGGGCCAGCCCCAGCATTTT
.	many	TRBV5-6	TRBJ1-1	CASSLDWREAFF	TGTGCCAGCAGCTTGGATTGGAGGGAAGCTTTCTTT
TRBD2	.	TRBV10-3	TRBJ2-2	CAIRPQRGGDTGELFF	TGTGCCATCAGGCCACAGCGGGGGGGCGACACCGGGGAGCTGTTTTTT
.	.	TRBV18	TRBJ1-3	CASSEYPGNTIYF	TGTGCCAGCTCAGAATACCCTGGAAACACCATATATTTT
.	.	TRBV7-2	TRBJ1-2	CASSASTRASNYGYTF	TGTGCCAGCAGCGCGAGCACCAGGGCTTCTAACTATGGCTACACCTTC
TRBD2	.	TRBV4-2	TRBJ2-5	CASSQGSGDQETQYF	TGTGCCAGCAGCCAAGGAAGCGGGGACCAAGAGACCCAGTACTTC
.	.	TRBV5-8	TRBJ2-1	CASRGRWGAQGSYNEQFF	TGTGCCAGCAGGGGACGGTGGGGCGCTCAGGGCTCCTACAATGAGCAGTTCTTC
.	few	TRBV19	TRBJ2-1	CASTSPRHNEQFF	TGTGCCAGTACCTCCCCTAGACACAATGAGCAGTTCTTC
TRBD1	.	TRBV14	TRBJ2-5	CASSRQGASQETQYF	TGTGCCAGCTCTCGACAGGGGGCTAGCCAAGAGACCCAGTACTTC
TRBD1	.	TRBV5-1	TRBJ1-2	CASSVGDRGYGYTF	TGCGCCAGCAGCGTGGGGGACAGGGGATATGGCTACACCTTC
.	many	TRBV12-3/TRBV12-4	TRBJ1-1	CASSLFQNTEAFF	TGTGCCAGCAGTTTATTCCAGAACACTGAAGCTTTCTTT
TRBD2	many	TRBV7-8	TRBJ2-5	CASSFGTSGTSETQYF	TGTGCCAGCAGCTTTGGGACTAGCGGGACGTCAGAGACCCAGTACTTC
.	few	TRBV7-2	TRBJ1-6	CASSSGPSYNSPLHF	TGTGCCAGCAGCTCGGGACCTTCATATAATTCACCCCTCCACTTT
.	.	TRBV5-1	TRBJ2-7	CASSLETPYPYEQYF	TGCGCCAGCAGCTTGGAGACCCCATATCCCTACGAGCAGTACTTC
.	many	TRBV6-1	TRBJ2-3	CASSEALSSDTQYF	TGTGCCAGCAGTGAAGCGCTCAGCTCAGATACGCAGTATTTT
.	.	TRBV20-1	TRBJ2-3	CSATVGDTQYF	TGCAGTGCTACCGTGGGGGATACGCAGTATTTT
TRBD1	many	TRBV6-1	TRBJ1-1	CASNRDSLNTEAFF	TGTGCCAGCAACCGGGACAGTCTGAACACTGAAGCTTTCTTT
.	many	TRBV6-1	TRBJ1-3	CASSELPGSGNTIYF	TGTGCCAGCAGTGAGCTGCCGGGATCTGGAAACACCATATATTTT
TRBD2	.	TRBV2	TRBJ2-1	CASSDASGAYNEQFF	TGTGCCAGCAGTGATGCTAGCGGGGCCTACAATGAGCAGTTCTTC
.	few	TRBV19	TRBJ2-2	CASSIGVTTGELFF	TGTGCCAGTAGTATTGGAGTTACCACCGGGGAGCTGTTTTTT
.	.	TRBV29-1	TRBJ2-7	CSVGVLSPYEQYF	TGCAGCGTTGGGGTACTCTCGCCCTACGAGCAGTACTTC
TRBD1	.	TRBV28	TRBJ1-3	CASRTGQGNTIYF	TGTGCCAGCAGGACAGGGCAAGGAAACACCATATATTTT
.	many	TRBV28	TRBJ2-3	CASSLADSYTDTQYF	TGTGCCAGCAGTTTGGCGGACAGTTACACAGATACGCAGTATTTT
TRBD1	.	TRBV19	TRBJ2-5	CASSILVTGLGETQYF	TGTGCCAGTAGTATACTGGTGACAGGGCTGGGAGAGACCCAGTACTTC
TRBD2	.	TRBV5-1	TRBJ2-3	CASSPRLAGAEDTQYF	TGCGCCAGCAGCCCCCGACTAGCGGGAGCCGAAGATACGCAGTATTTT
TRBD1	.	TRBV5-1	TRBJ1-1	CASSGNRGIFTEAFF	TGCGCCAGCAGTGGGAACAGGGGGATATTCACTGAAGCTTTCTTT
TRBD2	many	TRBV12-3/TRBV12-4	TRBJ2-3	CASSPELAGGTDTQYF	TGTGCCAGCAGTCCAGAGCTAGCGGGGGGCACAGATACGCAGTATTTT
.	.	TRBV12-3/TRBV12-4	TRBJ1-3	CASSSTWGASRSSGNTIYF	TGTGCCAGCAGCTCGACCTGGGGGGCCTCGCGGTCCTCTGGAAACACCATATATTTT
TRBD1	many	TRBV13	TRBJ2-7	CASSRRDRPWVQYF	TGTGCCAGCAGCCGACGGGACAGACCCTGGGTGCAGTACTTC
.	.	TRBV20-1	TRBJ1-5	CSVEGGGNQPQHF	TGCAGTGTCGAGGGGGGTGGCAATCAGCCCCAGCATTTT
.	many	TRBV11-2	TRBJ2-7	CASSPDRYSDYEQYF	TGTGCCAGCAGCCCCGACAGGTATTCGGACTACGAGCAGTACTTC
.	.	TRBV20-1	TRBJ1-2	CRTKGGYGYTF	TGCAGGACCAAGGGGGGCTACGGCTACACCTTC
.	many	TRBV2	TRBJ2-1	CASRMEAYNEQFF	TGTGCCAGCCGGATGGAGGCATACAATGAGCAGTTCTTC
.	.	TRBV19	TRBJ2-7	CASTDNSYERYF	TGTGCCAGTACGGATAACTCCTACGAGCGGTACTTC
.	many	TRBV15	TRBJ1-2	CATSRDPGSAYGYTF	TGTGCCACCAGCAGAGATCCAGGGTCGGCCTATGGCTACACCTTC
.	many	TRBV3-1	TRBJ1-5	CASSHRGNQPQHF	TGTGCCAGCAGTCACAGGGGCAATCAGCCCCAGCATTTT
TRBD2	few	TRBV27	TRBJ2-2	CASSKGLENGELFF	TGTGCCAGCAGTAAGGGACTAGAGAACGGGGAGCTGTTTTTT
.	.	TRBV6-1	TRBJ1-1	CASRPRGEGNTEAFF	TGTGCCAGCAGGCCTCGGGGTGAAGGGAACACTGAAGCTTTCTTT
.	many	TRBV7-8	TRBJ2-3	CASSLLTDTQYF	TGTGCCAGCAGCCTGCTCACAGATACGCAGTATTTT
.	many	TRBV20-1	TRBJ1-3	CSATQGPSGNTIYF	TGCAGTGCAACCCAGGGGCCCTCTGGAAACACCATATATTTT
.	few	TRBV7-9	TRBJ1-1	CASSSALKKGRKNTEAFF	TGTGCCAGCAGCTCGGCTCTAAAAAAGGGACGTAAGAACACTGAAGCTTTCTTT
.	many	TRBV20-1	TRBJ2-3	CSAPETGATDTQYF	TGCAGTGCCCCAGAAACGGGAGCCACAGATACGCAGTATTTT